The rows below give T cell receptor beta chains drawn from one sample of a study of control samples from healthy donors and cancer patients. The assay was immunoSEQ multiplex PCR, and TCRdb's table has in-frame clones only and misses some. The table has some 220,000 clones, around 94% seen once. The sample was blood. The receptors derive from a man in his fifties or sixties in good health. Both conserved end residues are part of each CDR3. D genes are given only for firm matches. Clone size is not always given. Where it is, it says once, few, many or a class for expanded clones.

J gene,D gene,clone size,V gene,CDR3 protein,CDR3 DNA
TRBJ2-1,NA,NA,TRBV5-1,CASSLVTGSYNEQFF,TGCGCCAGCAGCTTAGTCACAGGCTCCTACAATGAGCAGTTCTTC
TRBJ2-3,TRBD2,NA,TRBV28,CASRGGWLAGDPNTDTQYF,TGTGCCAGCAGGGGGGGTTGGTTAGCGGGGGACCCAAACACAGATACGCAGTATTTT
TRBJ2-2,TRBD1,NA,TRBV11-3,CASSPGQGRTTGELFF,TGTGCCAGCAGCCCAGGACAGGGTCGGACCACCGGGGAGCTGTTTTTT
TRBJ2-1,TRBD2,NA,TRBV6-5,CASSVLAGGHNEQFF,TGTGCCAGCAGCGTACTAGCGGGGGGGCACAATGAGCAGTTCTTC
TRBJ1-2,NA,few,TRBV25-1,CASGGQPYGYTF,TGTGCCAGCGGAGGACAGCCCTATGGCTACACCTTC
TRBJ1-1,TRBD1,NA,TRBV5-1,CASSPETGWGTEAFF,TGCGCCAGCAGCCCGGAGACAGGGTGGGGAACTGAAGCTTTCTTT
TRBJ2-3,NA,NA,TRBV27,CASSPRTDTQYF,TGTGCCAGCAGTCCCCGCACAGATACGCAGTATTTT
TRBJ2-2,NA,NA,TRBV4-2,CASSQDWGEAGELFF,TGTGCCAGCAGCCAAGATTGGGGGGAGGCCGGGGAGCTGTTTTTT
TRBJ1-2,TRBD1,NA,TRBV29-1,CSVVGDGTGDNYGYTF,TGCAGCGTTGTAGGGGATGGGACAGGAGATAACTATGGCTACACCTTC
TRBJ1-4,NA,NA,TRBV6-1,CASSELGSANEKLFF,TGTGCCAGCAGTGAACTCGGGTCGGCTAATGAAAAACTGTTTTTT
TRBJ2-7,NA,NA,TRBV25-1,CASSEYSGNSREQYF,TGTGCCAGCAGTGAATATTCAGGGAATTCGAGGGAGCAGTACTTC
TRBJ2-6,TRBD2,NA,TRBV5-5,CASLRGPGGDSGANVLTF,TGTGCCAGCCTCCGGGGACCGGGGGGGGACTCTGGGGCCAACGTCCTGACTTTC
TRBJ2-7,TRBD1,NA,TRBV5-1,CASGPSTGGEYEQYF,TGCGCCAGCGGCCCTTCGACAGGGGGGGAATACGAGCAGTACTTC
TRBJ2-4,NA,NA,TRBV4-2,CASSHERGIQYF,TGTGCCAGCAGCCACGAACGGGGCATTCAGTACTTC
TRBJ1-4,NA,NA,TRBV28,CASSLGGQGQEKLFF,TGTGCCAGCAGTTTAGGAGGCCAGGGACAAGAAAAACTGTTTTTT
TRBJ2-7,NA,NA,TRBV11-2,CASSLVSGSSYEQYF,TGTGCCAGCAGCTTAGTTAGTGGGAGCTCCTACGAGCAGTACTTC
TRBJ1-1,NA,NA,TRBV2,CASSVGSNTEAFF,TGTGCCAGCAGTGTCGGGTCCAACACTGAAGCTTTCTTT
TRBJ2-5,TRBD2,NA,TRBV5-4,CASSPGTSQETQYF,TGTGCCAGCAGCCCCGGGACTAGCCAAGAGACCCAGTACTTC
TRBJ1-5,NA,NA,TRBV28,CASSLQGPIADQPQHF,TGTGCCAGCAGTCTCCAGGGACCAATCGCAGATCAGCCCCAGCATTTT
TRBJ2-3,TRBD1,NA,TRBV15,CATSRDRGRDTQYF,TGTGCCACCAGCAGGGACAGGGGGCGAGATACGCAGTATTTT
TRBJ2-2,NA,NA,TRBV2,CASSVESEGNTGELFF,TGTGCCAGCAGTGTTGAATCGGAGGGGAACACCGGGGAGCTGTTTTTT
TRBJ2-1,TRBD1,NA,TRBV18,CASSPPIQGVHNEQFF,TGTGCCAGCTCACCCCCGATCCAGGGGGTACACAATGAGCAGTTCTTC
TRBJ1-1,TRBD1,NA,TRBV30,CAWQQGANTEAFF,TGTGCCTGGCAGCAGGGGGCGAACACTGAAGCTTTCTTT
TRBJ2-3,NA,NA,TRBV5-4,CASSLGWRGSTDTQYF,TGTGCCAGCAGCTTGGGATGGCGGGGCAGCACAGATACGCAGTATTTT
TRBJ2-3,TRBD2,NA,TRBV10-3,CAISGTSGGTDTQYF,TGTGCCATCAGTGGAACTAGCGGGGGCACAGATACGCAGTATTTT
TRBJ2-1,NA,NA,TRBV29-1,CSVGYSYNEQFF,TGCAGCGTTGGATACAGCTACAATGAGCAGTTCTTC
TRBJ1-1,NA,NA,TRBV27,CASSWGVGGRNTEAFF,TGTGCCAGCAGTTGGGGGGTGGGGGGAAGGAACACTGAAGCTTTCTTT
TRBJ1-1,NA,NA,TRBV7-9,CASSLSFLAEAFF,TGTGCCAGCAGCTTAAGTTTTCTAGCTGAAGCTTTCTTT
TRBJ1-5,NA,NA,TRBV5-6,CASSSTRGGQPQHF,TGTGCCAGCAGCTCAACACGGGGAGGTCAGCCCCAGCATTTT
TRBJ1-5,NA,NA,TRBV19,CASSIDLEIGKPQHF,TGTGCCAGTAGTATAGATTTGGAAATAGGAAAGCCCCAGCATTTT
TRBJ2-1,TRBD2,NA,TRBV4-3,CASSPLGGGLYNEQFF,TGCGCCAGCAGCCCATTGGGGGGGGGTCTCTACAATGAGCAGTTCTTC
TRBJ1-2,NA,NA,TRBV9,CASSVGGGKKNYTF,TGTGCCAGCAGCGTAGGTGGAGGGAAAAAGAACTACACCTTC
TRBJ2-1,NA,NA,TRBV27,CASSPAWTRDNNEQFF,TGTGCCAGCAGTCCCGCGTGGACGCGGGATAACAATGAGCAGTTCTTC
TRBJ2-3,NA,NA,TRBV29-1,CSGLGSEADTQYF,TGCAGCGGGCTAGGTAGCGAAGCAGATACGCAGTATTTT
TRBJ2-3,TRBD2,NA,TRBV5-1,CASSPGGGGTDTQYF,TGCGCCAGCAGCCCCGGCGGGGGTGGCACAGATACGCAGTATTTT
TRBJ1-6,NA,NA,TRBV5-6,CASSRDLYNSPLHF,TGTGCCAGCAGCAGGGACCTTTATAATTCACCCCTCCACTTT
TRBJ1-6,TRBD1,NA,TRBV5-1,CASSYDRGNSPLHF,TGCGCCAGCAGCTACGACAGGGGAAATTCACCCCTCCACTTT
TRBJ2-7,TRBD1,NA,TRBV2,CASSRVKGQVNYEQYF,TGTGCCAGCTCCCGAGTAAAGGGACAGGTCAATTACGAGCAGTACTTC
TRBJ2-7,TRBD1,NA,TRBV10-2,CASGYGQGSSYEQYF,TGCGCCAGCGGGTATGGACAGGGGTCTTCCTACGAGCAGTACTTC
TRBJ2-5,TRBD1,NA,TRBV10-3,CAISLKGQGIETQYF,TGTGCCATCAGCCTAAAGGGACAGGGGATAGAGACCCAGTACTTC
TRBJ1-3,NA,NA,TRBV3-1/TRBV3-2,CASSQEAGSGNTIYF,TGTGCCAGCAGCCAAGAAGCAGGGTCTGGAAACACCATATATTTT
TRBJ2-3,NA,NA,TRBV7-2,CASSPKLRGGVDTQYF,TGTGCCAGCAGCCCAAAGCTGAGGGGCGGGGTAGATACGCAGTATTTT
TRBJ1-2,TRBD1,NA,TRBV10-3,CAIGQGVGNGYTF,TGTGCCATCGGTCAGGGGGTAGGCAATGGCTACACCTTC
TRBJ1-5,NA,once,TRBV4-2,CASSQVGQPQHF,TGTGCCAGCAGCCAAGTTGGACAGCCCCAGCATTTT
TRBJ2-6,NA,NA,TRBV11-2,CASSPYTGANVLTF,TGTGCCAGCAGCCCGTACACTGGGGCCAACGTCCTGACTTTC
TRBJ1-5,NA,NA,TRBV10-3,CAISESRGTVGQPQHF,TGTGCCATCAGTGAGTCGAGGGGTACTGTCGGTCAGCCCCAGCATTTT
TRBJ1-5,NA,NA,TRBV12-3/TRBV12-4,CASNLRWIGPQHF,TGTGCCAGCAACCTTCGGTGGATCGGGCCCCAGCATTTT
TRBJ2-3,TRBD1,NA,TRBV24-1,CATSDTGVGDTQYF,TGTGCCACCAGTGATACAGGGGTTGGAGATACGCAGTATTTT
TRBJ1-4,NA,once,TRBV7-9,CASSLQGGVNEKLFF,TGTGCCAGCAGCCTACAGGGTGGGGTTAATGAAAAACTGTTTTTT
TRBJ1-5,NA,NA,TRBV12-3/TRBV12-4,CASSFGSNQPQHF,TGTGCCAGCAGTTTTGGTAGCAATCAGCCCCAGCATTTT
TRBJ1-2,TRBD1,NA,TRBV7-2,CASSLTQTGGAYGYTF,TGTGCCAGCAGCTTAACTCAGACAGGGGGCGCTTATGGCTACACCTTC
TRBJ2-7,NA,NA,TRBV3-1/TRBV3-2,CASSQDTENEQYF,TGTGCCAGCAGCCAAGATACCGAGAACGAGCAGTACTTC
TRBJ1-1,NA,NA,TRBV7-6,CASSLEPRTEAFF,TGTGCCAGCAGCTTAGAGCCCAGAACGGAAGCTTTCTTT
TRBJ1-5,TRBD1,few,TRBV27,CASSSGGLDQPQHF,TGTGCCAGCAGTTCAGGGGGCTTGGACCAGCCCCAGCATTTT
TRBJ2-2,NA,NA,TRBV6-5,CASSINRVVRELFF,TGTGCCAGCAGTATCAACAGGGTCGTCCGGGAGCTGTTTTTT
TRBJ2-1,NA,NA,TRBV24-1,CATSDLLGFKFF,TGTGCCACCAGTGATTTGCTGGGTTTCAAGTTCTTC
TRBJ2-3,NA,NA,TRBV6-5,CASSYRLGDTQYF,TGTGCCAGCAGTTACCGCCTGGGAGATACGCAGTATTTT
TRBJ1-2,NA,NA,TRBV11-1,CASSSRDPGVDGYTF,TGTGCCAGCAGCTCGAGGGACCCGGGGGTCGATGGCTACACCTTC
TRBJ1-2,NA,NA,TRBV6-6,CASTMGREGGYTF,TGTGCCAGCACCATGGGGCGCGAGGGTGGCTACACCTTC
TRBJ1-2,NA,NA,TRBV6-6,CASSYSESNYGYTF,TGTGCCAGCAGTTACTCCGAGTCTAACTATGGCTACACCTTC